The entry that follows covers one T cell receptor beta chain sequence. Deletions cut 0 bases from V and 0 bases from J, with 10 bases between. In germline, CDR1 is SGHRS, CDR2 YFSETQ. This CDR3 has 15 amino acids. Tagging with unique molecular identifiers was applied to individual cDNA molecules. Via MiXCR, TCRdb re-called the 5' RACE reads, giving one row per CDR3 protein. The sample lists tens of thousands of distinct CDR3 sequences; around 13% were seen once. The sample originates from a study of early T cells in non-severe SARS-CoV-2 infection. Study summary: From unsorted whole blood, bulk RNA was sequenced, and the chains remained unpaired.

Sequences were obtained from whole blood. The chain couples TRBV5-1 to TRBJ2-7; perhaps TRBD1 as D (6 bases). The clonotype comes from an adult who was a healthcare worker with PCR-confirmed SARS-CoV-2 infection or an uninfected control (not recorded which). DNA of the CDR3: TGCGCCAGCAGCTTGGCAACAGGGCCCTCCTACGAGCAGTACTTC. Protein product: CASSLATGPSYEQYF.